This T cell receptor (beta chain) was found in a study of PD-1 and CTLA-4 blockade in melanoma. Germline assignment: CDR1 DFQATT and CDR2 SNEGSKA (reference sequence). The CDR3 length is 11 residues. V was pared by 5 bases and J by 3 bases, with 4 bases between. Only in-frame clones appear in the TCRdb table, and some are missing; sequencing was by immunoSEQ multiplex PCR. Counted here are about 16,000 clones, about two thirds occurring once; the ten biggest clones make up 13% to 15%. The chain combines TRBV20-1 with TRBJ2-2; D unresolved. The sequencing used CD8+ T cells from peripheral blood, collected from a patient given anti-PD-1 treatment. The sequence was collected from a human donor with melanoma. CDR3 bases: TGCAGTGCTCCTTACACCGGGGAGCTGTTTTTT. Protein: CSAPYTGELFF.